The 28 T cell receptor beta chains below all came from one sample that was sequenced in a study of regulatory T cells in long-lasting Graves disease (dated by TCRdb to about 2021). Libraries were prepared through multiplex PCR. The run used an Illumina HiSeq 4000. iRepertoire HTBI primers and Arm-PCR amplification of CDR3 regions were used to construct TCR beta libraries. TCRdb reanalyzed the raw reads on its own, using fastp at Q25 for trimming and MiXCR for clone calling, and kept in-frame beta chains. Each record represents a unique CDR3 protein, reported with the most common genes and DNA among its rows. Recorded for this sample are hundreds of thousands of distinct CDR3 sequences; about 15% of them occurred a single time. The ten largest account for over 7% of the sample. The time point label here, explained by the study, means: newly diagnosed GD, antithyroid drugs for less than 3 months. For both TCR sequencing and RNA sequencing, RNA was extracted from PBMCs using TRIzol.

This sample was also put to use in a study of T cells in Graves' hyperthyroidism and ophthalmopathy.

Sample: peripheral blood mononuclear cells (PBMCs), taken at new diagnosis, from a patient treated with antithyroid drugs. The receptors derive from a woman aged 40 to 55 with Graves disease. Donor details come from another sample of the same person, matched by shared clones.

This clonotype was seen at least ten times. The gene calls are TRBV12-3 or TRBV12-4 and TRBJ1-1, with D possibly TRBD1 on 5 matching bases. Deletions cut 6 bases from V and 14 bases from J, with 19 bases between. This CDR3 is built from 12 residues. The CDR3 sequence: CASSRWGERSFF. The CDR3 DNA is TGTGCCAGCAGCCGCTGGGGGGAAAGATCGTTCTTT.

This clonotype was observed many times. V and J are TRBV11-3 and TRBJ1-1; TRBD1 matches 9 bases. CDR3 size: 14 residues. Looked up from germline, CDR1 is SGHNT and CDR2 is YENEEA. V dropped 5 bases and J dropped 4; count of bases not matched to a gene: 5. CDR3 sequence: CASSLDRGVTEAFF. DNA of the CDR3: TGTGCCAGCAGCCTGGACAGGGGCGTCACTGAAGCTTTCTTT.

This clonotype has ten or more counts. The chain combines TRBV2 with TRBJ2-7; weak D call: TRBD2 (5 bases). There are 12 residues in the CDR3. The V gene lost 7 bases and the J gene lost 4 bases, with 11 bases spanning the gap. The V gene's germline CDR1 is SNHLY and CDR2 FYNNEI. The CDR3 loop reads CASKLVLYEQYF. The CDR3, as DNA: TGTGCCAGCAAACTAGTTTTGTACGAGCAGTACTTC.

This clonotype was detected ten times or more. This chain uses TRBV13 with TRBJ2-5; 10 bases line up with TRBD2. In germline, CDR1 is PRHDT, CDR2 FYEKMQ (reference sequence). This CDR3 region has 16 residues. Trimming took 0 bases from V and 5 from J; bases not matched to a gene: 6. As DNA, the CDR3 is TGTGCCAGCAGCTTAGGGGCTAGCGGGAGAAAGGAGACCCAGTACTTC. This gives the protein CASSLGASGRKETQYF. Full variable domain (rest looked up from reference TRBV13 and TRBJ2-5): AAGVIQSPRHLIKEKRETATLKCYPIPRHDTVYWYQQGPGQDPQFLISFYEKMQSDKGSIPDRFSAQQFSDYHSELNMSSLELGDSALYFCASSLGASGRKETQYFGPGTRLLVL.

This clonotype showed up many times. V usage is TRBV28 and J usage is TRBJ2-7; a possible D gene is TRBD2 (6 bases). The germline V gene encodes CDR1 MDHEN and CDR2 SYDVKM. CDR3 length: 15 amino acids. V was cut by 6 bases and J by 0 bases, with 15 bases left in between. The CDR3 nucleotides are TGTGCCAGCAGCCGCGGGGCCGCGGGCTCCTACGAGCAGTACTTC. Protein sequence: CASSRGAAGSYEQYF. The full variable domain, with the rest looked up from reference TRBV28 and TRBJ2-7, is DVKVTQSSRYLVKRTGEKVFLECVQDMDHENMFWYRQDPGLGLRLIYFSYDVKMKEKGDIPEGYSVSREKKERFSLILESASTNQTSMYLCASSRGAAGSYEQYFGPGTRLTVT.

The genes are TRBV6-1 and TRBJ2-7, with TRBD2 as a possible D gene (5 bases). Germline assignment: CDR1 MNHNS and CDR2 SASEGT. CDR3 size: 12 residues. V was trimmed by 6 bases and J by 8 bases, leaving 14 bases between them. This chain's CDR3 is CASSRTGMQQYF. In DNA form, the CDR3 reads TGTGCCAGCAGCAGAACCGGGATGCAGCAGTACTTC.

This clonotype has at least ten counts. The rearrangement joins TRBV18 to TRBJ2-5; possibly TRBD2 for D (5 bases). V gave up 1 base and J gave up 5 bases, with 14 bases separating them. The V gene's germline CDR1 is KGHSH and CDR2 LQKENI. The CDR3 has 15 residues. In DNA, the CDR3 is TGTGCCAGCTCACCACGAGGAACTAGTGGGGAGACCCAGTACTTC. Residues: CASSPRGTSGETQYF.

Many counts were recorded for this clonotype. The CDR3 here is CASSYSRQGSHEQYF. The CDR3 DNA follows: TGTGCCAGCAGTTACTCCCGACAGGGTTCTCACGAGCAGTACTTC. The chain couples TRBV6-5 to TRBJ2-7; 7 bases match TRBD1. This CDR3 is 15 amino acids long. The V segment lost 0 bases and the J segment 5 bases; nucleotides outside the gene matches: 7. Germline V gives CDR1 MNHEY, CDR2 SVGAGI.

Notes on this clonotype: A much more abundant neighbour one base away suggests this may be a read error. The rearrangement links TRBV28 to TRBJ2-4, with 10 bases that match TRBD2. Germline assignment: CDR1 MDHEN and CDR2 SYDVKM. V gave up 4 bases and J gave up 3 bases; unmatched junction bases: 6. CDR3 length equals 16 residues. The CDR3 spells CASSSPSGRVKNIQYF. The DNA of the CDR3 is TGTGCCAGCAGTTCACCTAGCGGGAGAGTCAAAAACATTCAGTACTTC.

This clonotype was observed a handful of times. The chain recombines TRBV28 with TRBJ1-1; TRBD1 might be the D (5 bases). This CDR3 has 16 residues. Trimming pared 7 bases from V and 1 base from J, leaving 19 bases between. CDR1 MDHEN and CDR2 SYDVKM come from the germline V gene. This CDR3 reads CASNPGATRWNTEAFF. The CDR3 DNA is TGTGCCAGCAACCCTGGGGCTACCCGGTGGAACACTGAAGCTTTCTTT.

This clonotype was seen at least ten times. The chain recombines TRBV2 with TRBJ2-1, with 8 bases that match TRBD2. Germline-derived CDR1 and CDR2 are SNHLY and FYNNEI. The ends lost 7 bases at V and 6 bases at J; junction bases unmatched: 11. This CDR3 comprises 15 residues. The chain's CDR3 is CASTLGSGILNEQFF. As DNA, the CDR3 is TGTGCCAGCACCCTTGGTAGCGGGATCCTCAATGAGCAGTTCTTC.

This clonotype was detected a few times. The J gene is TRBJ1-2, the V gene TRBV5-1; D may be TRBD1 (5 bases). The CDR3 runs to 15 residues. The germline CDR1 and CDR2 sequences are SGHRS and YFSETQ. V gave up 4 bases and J gave up 0 bases, with 13 bases separating them. CDR3 amino acids: CASSAGDGTNYGYTF. The CDR3 region has the DNA TGCGCCAGCAGCGCCGGGGACGGAACTAACTATGGCTACACCTTC.

Many counts were recorded for this clonotype. The chain employs TRBV9 and TRBJ2-3; D is possibly TRBD2 (6 bases). Trimming cost V 5 bases and J 3 bases, with 16 bases left between them. This CDR3 spans 15 amino acids. Looked up from germline, CDR1 is SGDLS and CDR2 is YYNGEE. Here the CDR3 reads CASSPTRSQTDTQYF. CDR3 DNA: TGTGCCAGCAGTCCGACTAGATCACAGACAGATACGCAGTATTTT.

In this sample, this clonotype turned up a few times. V usage is TRBV19 and J usage is TRBJ1-5, with D possibly being TRBD1 (6 bases). The germline V gene has CDR1 LNHDA and CDR2 SQIVND (reference sequence). The CDR3 loop spans 16 amino acids. With 7 bases removed from V and 0 bases from J, the gap between germline ends came to 16 bases. The CDR3 sequence: CASTGRGDNSNQPQHF. CDR3 DNA sequence: TGTGCCAGTACCGGCAGGGGCGACAATAGCAATCAGCCCCAGCATTTT.

A few counts support this clonotype. V and J are TRBV7-6 and TRBJ2-5; D remains ambiguous. The V gene lost 5 bases and the J gene lost 1 base, with 14 bases spanning the gap. The length of the CDR3 is 15 residues. Germline loops: CDR1 SGHVS, CDR2 FNYEAQ. The CDR3 reads CASSNLAGRQETQYF. The CDR3 nucleotides are TGTGCCAGCAGCAACCTGGCCGGCCGCCAAGAGACCCAGTACTTC.

This clonotype occurred many times. V and J are TRBV12-3 or TRBV12-4 and TRBJ2-5; 15 bases are a match to TRBD2. CDR3 length: 17 residues. V was clipped by 5 bases and J by 2 bases; unmatched bases: 6. CDR3 in DNA: TGTGCCAGCAGTCCCGGGACTAGCGGGAGGCTACAAGAGACCCAGTACTTC. Its translation is CASSPGTSGRLQETQYF.

This chain's CDR3 is CSAGTGDLMKQYF. The DNA for the CDR3 is TGCAGTGCCGGGACAGGGGACCTTATGAAGCAGTACTTC. This chain links TRBV20-1 with TRBJ2-7, with 10 bases matching TRBD1. CDR3 length: 13 residues. Germline V lookup: CDR1 DFQATT, CDR2 SNEGSKA (reference sequence). The ends lost 6 bases at V and 8 bases at J; junction bases unmatched: 10.

This chain joins TRBV19 and TRBJ1-5; TRBD1 aligns across 7 bases. Trimming cost V 5 bases and J 0 bases; bases outside gene matches: 7. The CDR3 consists of 16 residues. CDR1 and CDR2 (germline): LNHDA, SQIVND (reference sequence). CDR3 in amino acids: CASSARQGYSNQPQHF. The CDR3 DNA is TGTGCCAGTAGTGCAAGACAGGGTTATAGCAATCAGCCCCAGCATTTT.

The genes are TRBV29-1 and TRBJ2-6, with D hard to call. Germline-derived CDR1 and CDR2 are SQVTM and ANQGSEA. The CDR3 consists of 14 residues. V lost 4 bases and J 2 bases, leaving 9 bases between the germline ends. The CDR3 sequence: CSVVSETGANVLTF. The CDR3 DNA reads TGCAGCGTTGTTTCAGAGACTGGGGCCAACGTCCTGACTTTC.

Concerning this clonotype itself: A read error is the likely source, as a far larger clone sits one nucleotide away. The chain has TRBV11-3 and TRBJ2-7; D possibly corresponds to TRBD1 (6 bases). The germline V gene encodes CDR1 SGHNT and CDR2 YENEEA. The CDR3 runs to 14 residues. V lost 4 bases, J lost 4 bases, and 14 bases lay in between. DNA of the CDR3: TGTGCCAGCAGCTATTACAGGGTCGGGTACGAGCAGTACTTC. Encoded protein: CASSYYRVGYEQYF. The whole variable domain, remainder taken from reference TRBV11-3 and TRBJ2-7, is EAGVVQSPRYKIIEKKQPVAFWCNPISGHNTLYWYLQNLGQGPELLIRYENEEAVDDSQLPKDRFSAERLKGVDSTLKIQPAELGDSAVYLCASSYYRVGYEQYFGPGTRLTVT.

This clonotype was seen a few times. V usage is TRBV11-1 and J usage is TRBJ1-4, with D tentatively TRBD1 (5 bases). Germline CDR1 reads SGHAT; CDR2 reads FQDESV (reference sequence). Trimming stripped 4 bases from V and 6 bases from J, with 12 bases between. The CDR3 totals 14 residues. The CDR3 is CASSSSLGDEKLFF. DNA of the CDR3: TGTGCCAGCAGCTCGTCACTGGGGGATGAAAAACTGTTTTTT.

At least ten counts were recorded for this clonotype. The chain is built from TRBV6-1 and TRBJ2-7; D unclear. The CDR3 runs to 13 residues. Trimming pared 3 bases from V and 0 bases from J, leaving 6 bases between. Looked up from germline, CDR1 is MNHNS and CDR2 is SASEGT. In DNA form, the CDR3 reads TGTGCCAGCAGTGATGGTCCCTCCTACGAGCAGTACTTC. Its protein product is CASSDGPSYEQYF.

This clonotype was seen at least ten times. The rearrangement uses TRBV20-1 and TRBJ1-2; 8 nucleotides align to TRBD1. The V and J ends lost 4 bases and 0 bases, in that order; junction bases with no gene match: 4. CDR1 is DFQATT, CDR2 SNEGSKA, per germline (reference sequence). The CDR3 is 14 amino acids. CDR3 sequence: CSAIRDRTNYGYTF. In DNA form, the CDR3 reads TGCAGTGCTATCCGGGACAGGACTAACTATGGCTACACCTTC.

Many counts were recorded for this clonotype. The rearrangement uses TRBV12-3 or TRBV12-4 and TRBJ1-5, with D uncertain. V gave up 6 bases and J gave up 2 bases, with 14 bases separating them. The CDR3 is made up of 15 amino acids. The CDR3 DNA is TGTGCCAGCAGCCCGGGCCTTGGAGGCAATCAGCCCCAGCATTTT. This translates into CASSPGLGGNQPQHF.

This clonotype was observed many times. V and J are TRBV10-2 and TRBJ1-4, with 8 bases aligning to TRBD1. CDR1 and CDR2 from the germline V gene are WSHSY and SAAADI. Trimming at V came to 8 bases and at J to 8 bases, leaving 10 bases not matched to a gene. The CDR3 is 14 residues long. As DNA, the CDR3 is TGCGCCAGCTCTCCGGGCAGGGGGCGCGAAAAACTGTTTTTT. It specifies CASSPGRGREKLFF.

This sequence joins TRBV20-1 and TRBJ2-2, with 8 bases fitting TRBD1. V lost 5 bases and J lost 7; bases outside the gene matches: 12. Germline V gives CDR1 DFQATT, CDR2 SNEGSKA (reference sequence). This CDR3 is 15 amino acids long. Written as DNA, the CDR3 is TGCAGTGCTCGTATCGACAGGGGTATTGACGGGGAGCTGTTTTTT. This codes for CSARIDRGIDGELFF.

In its sample, this clonotype was seen many times. The chain links TRBV4-1 to TRBJ1-2; D unresolved. Germline V CDR1 and CDR2: MGHRA, YSYEKL. V dropped 0 bases and J dropped 4 bases, with 12 bases sitting between them. The CDR3 is 15 amino acids. The CDR3: CASSQDHEVPYGYTF. CDR3 nucleotide sequence: TGCGCCAGCAGCCAAGATCATGAGGTTCCCTATGGCTACACCTTC.

This clonotype was counted many times. The V gene is TRBV6-5, the J gene TRBJ2-7; D remains ambiguous. The V end was cut by 1 base, the J end by 4 bases, with 11 bases between. This CDR3 contains 14 residues. The germline gives CDR1 MNHEY, CDR2 SVGAGI. The CDR3 nucleotides are TGTGCCAGCAGTTACTTCGGTGGTAAATACGAGCAGTACTTC. The encoded protein is CASSYFGGKYEQYF.